This T cell receptor (beta chain) appears in the sequencing data of a study of T cell responses to AZD1222 COVID-19 vaccine. In the study overall: Pooled samples include second doses given at about 4 or 12 weeks. Study-level findings and limits: Clonal diversity was possibly underestimated, and the donors were mostly white British, with more females. Recipients of AZD1222 seropositive at baseline numbered only five or six. No repertoire was sampled before or during the peak T cell response, only after it.

The table came from immunoSEQ multiplex PCR; TCRdb's copy has only in-frame clones and leaves some out. The table shows 150,000 to 200,000 clones, with around 93% occurring only once. The CDR3 loop spans 15 amino acids. V gave up 4 bases and J gave up 7 bases; unmatched junction bases: 4. From germline, CDR1 is SGDLS and CDR2 YYNGEE. In its sample, this clone was seen once. No antigen is known for it. A clone one base away is much larger, so this may be a read error. The starting material was peripheral blood, obtained on day 0 of AZD1222 vaccination. This receptor was taken from an adult in good health. V and J are TRBV9 and TRBJ2-1, with 14 bases matching TRBD2. CDR3 loop: CASSPGTSGSNEQFF. Here the CDR3 DNA reads TGTGCCAGCAGCCCCGGGACTAGCGGGAGTAATGAGCAGTTCTTC.